This T cell receptor beta chain originates from a study of T-cell memory formation after mild COVID-19. Study-level points and caveats: Clones shrinking between day 15 and 85 showed a balanced CD4/CD8 split, and those that grew later tilted toward CD4+.

MiXCR was run by TCRdb on the 5' RACE reads, yielding one entry per CDR3 protein. The sample lists hundreds of thousands of distinct CDR3 sequences, 20% to 25% occurring once. This clonotype occurred a few times. Its cognate antigen is unknown. The sample was PBMCs or a T cell subset sorted from them (not recorded which). This clonotype was sampled from an adult woman who had mild COVID-19 (a few samples of this study predate the infection). Cell type and time point are not known.

The CDR3 DNA is TGTGCCAGCAGCCAACCGAGCGGGACAGGGGGCGCCGCTGGGGCCAACGTCCTGACTTTC. Encoded protein: CASSQPSGTGGAAGANVLTF. This chain uses TRBV4-2 with TRBJ2-6; 12 nucleotides align to TRBD1. The V and J ends lost 2 bases and 2 bases, in that order; junction bases with no gene match: 10. The germline V gene has CDR1 LGHNA and CDR2 YNFKEQ. This CDR3 comprises 20 residues.